These T cell receptor beta chains were read from a single sample in a study of CD8 T cells in ankylosing spondylitis. TCRdb called the 5' RACE reads again in MiXCR, with one record for every CDR3 protein. The sample has fewer than 350,000 distinct CDR3 sequences; 11% are singletons. Source material: blood, either unsorted or a sorted T cell fraction (not recorded which). All receptors derive from a female donor with ankylosing spondylitis or in good health (not recorded which). Both conserved end residues are part of each CDR3. A D gene is named only where the DNA matches it firmly. Not all rows give a size; the values are once, few, many and, for expanded clones, a class.

D	size	V	J	CDR3	DNA
TRBD1	many	TRBV28	TRBJ1-2	CASTLNRGNYGYTF	TGTGCCAGCACCCTCAACAGGGGAAACTATGGCTACACCTTC
TRBD1	many	TRBV20-1	TRBJ1-2	CSAGDSIYGYTF	TGCAGTGCCGGGGACAGTATCTATGGCTACACCTTC
TRBD1	few	TRBV5-1	TRBJ2-7	CASSPDPGQGLYEQYF	TGCGCCAGCAGCCCGGACCCGGGACAGGGACTTTACGAGCAGTACTTC
.	many	TRBV9	TRBJ2-7	CASSPGQFSYEQYF	TGTGCCAGCAGTCCCGGACAATTCTCCTACGAGCAGTACTTC
.	many	TRBV5-1	TRBJ1-5	CASSLGTAGNQPQHF	TGCGCCAGCAGCTTGGGGACGGCGGGCAATCAGCCCCAGCATTTT
.	few	TRBV4-3	TRBJ2-7	CASSNILGEQYF	TGCGCCAGCAGTAATATTCTGGGCGAGCAGTACTTC
.	.	TRBV5-5	TRBJ2-5	CASSWSPSGETQYF	TGTGCCAGCAGTTGGAGTCCCTCGGGCGAGACCCAGTACTTC
TRBD1	few	TRBV5-6	TRBJ1-1	CASSFGTVSEAFF	TGTGCCAGCAGCTTTGGGACAGTCTCAGAAGCTTTCTTT
TRBD2	many	TRBV5-1	TRBJ2-1	CASSLASGREMGSEQFF	TGCGCCAGCAGCTTGGCGTCTGGGCGGGAGATGGGCTCTGAGCAGTTCTTC
TRBD2	.	TRBV7-2	TRBJ2-1	CASSLVPSGGGNEQFF	TGTGCCAGCAGCTTAGTCCCTAGCGGGGGGGGCAATGAGCAGTTCTTC
.	.	TRBV5-1	TRBJ2-1	CASSQARGDQSSYNEQFF	TGCGCCAGCAGCCAGGCGCGGGGCGATCAGAGCTCCTACAATGAGCAGTTCTTC
.	many	TRBV12-3/TRBV12-4	TRBJ1-6	CASSLGISPLHF	TGTGCCAGCAGTTTGGGTATTTCACCCCTCCACTTT
.	.	TRBV6-5	TRBJ2-1	CASSYPGDGEQFF	TGTGCCAGCAGTTACCCGGGAGATGGTGAGCAGTTCTTC
.	many	TRBV10-3	TRBJ2-3	CAISDRRGQDTQYF	TGTGCCATCAGTGACCGGCGGGGCCAAGATACGCAGTATTTT
TRBD1	many	TRBV6-5	TRBJ2-3	CASSYMAGGYRTQYF	TGTGCCAGCAGTTACATGGCAGGGGGTTATCGTACGCAGTATTTT
.	few	TRBV11-2	TRBJ2-1	CASRVSGEARYEQFF	TGTGCCAGCAGGGTTAGCGGCGAAGCTCGCTATGAGCAGTTCTTC
.	many	TRBV5-1	TRBJ1-1	CASSMGPGGTEAFF	TGCGCCAGCAGCATGGGCCCGGGGGGCACTGAAGCTTTCTTT
TRBD1	few	TRBV5-1	TRBJ2-7	CASSLKGQGAGEQYF	TGCGCCAGCAGCTTAAAAGGACAGGGGGCCGGCGAGCAGTACTTC
TRBD1	many	TRBV28	TRBJ2-7	CASSTSGTGGEQYF	TGTGCCAGCAGCACTTCCGGGACAGGGGGCGAGCAGTACTTC
TRBD2	few	TRBV7-7	TRBJ2-1	CASSPGLAGAWDEQFF	TGTGCCAGCAGCCCTGGACTAGCGGGAGCCTGGGATGAGCAGTTCTTC
.	many	TRBV28	TRBJ1-4	CASSSSGWEKLFF	TGTGCCAGCAGTTCCAGTGGTTGGGAAAAACTGTTTTTT
.	many	TRBV7-6	TRBJ2-1	CASSFRYNEQFF	TGTGCCAGCAGCTTTCGGTACAATGAGCAGTTCTTC
.	many	TRBV28	TRBJ1-1	CASIRGSNTEAFF	TGTGCCAGCATCAGGGGCTCGAACACTGAAGCTTTCTTT
TRBD2	.	TRBV20-1	TRBJ2-1	CSAVRPGLAFGEQFF	TGCAGTGCCGTAAGACCGGGACTAGCCTTTGGTGAGCAGTTCTTC
.	many	TRBV20-1	TRBJ1-4	CSVGGISTNEKLFF	TGCAGTGTCGGGGGCATCTCCACTAATGAAAAACTGTTTTTT